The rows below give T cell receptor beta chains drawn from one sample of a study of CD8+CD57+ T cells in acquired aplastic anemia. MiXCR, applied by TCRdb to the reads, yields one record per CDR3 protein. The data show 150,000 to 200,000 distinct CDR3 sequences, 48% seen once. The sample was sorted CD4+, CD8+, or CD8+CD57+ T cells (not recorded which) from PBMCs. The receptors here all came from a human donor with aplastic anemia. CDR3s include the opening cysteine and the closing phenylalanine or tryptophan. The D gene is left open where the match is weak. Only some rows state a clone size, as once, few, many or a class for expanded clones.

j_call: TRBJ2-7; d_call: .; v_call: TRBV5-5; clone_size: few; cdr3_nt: TGTGCCAGCAGCTTGGTTCCACTAGAACAGTACGAGCAGTACTTC; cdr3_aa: CASSLVPLEQYEQYF
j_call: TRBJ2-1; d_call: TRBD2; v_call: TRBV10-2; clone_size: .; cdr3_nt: TGCGCCAGCAGGCGGGGGTGGACCTACAATGAGCAGTTCTTC; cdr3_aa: CASRRGWTYNEQFF
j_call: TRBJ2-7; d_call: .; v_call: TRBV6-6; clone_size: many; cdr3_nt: TGTGCCAGCAGCCGGGAGCTCGCGGTGGTCTACGAGCAGTACTTC; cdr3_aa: CASSRELAVVYEQYF
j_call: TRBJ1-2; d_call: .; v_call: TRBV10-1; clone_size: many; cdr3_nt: TGCGCCAGCAGTGAGAAGGACATTCCTTATGGCTACACCTTC; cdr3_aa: CASSEKDIPYGYTF
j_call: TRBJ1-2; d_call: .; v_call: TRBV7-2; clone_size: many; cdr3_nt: TGTGCCAGCAGCACTGCGCCCAGGGTGGGGTATGGCTACACCTTC; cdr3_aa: CASSTAPRVGYGYTF
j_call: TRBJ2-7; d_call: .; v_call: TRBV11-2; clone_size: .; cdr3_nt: TGTGCCAGCAGCTTATACAGAGCCGGCTACGAGCAGTACTTC; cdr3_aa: CASSLYRAGYEQYF
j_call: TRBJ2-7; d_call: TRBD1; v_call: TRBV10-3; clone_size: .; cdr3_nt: TGTGCCAGCAGTTGGCAGGGGGCCTCCTACGAGCAGTACTTC; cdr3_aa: CASSWQGASYEQYF
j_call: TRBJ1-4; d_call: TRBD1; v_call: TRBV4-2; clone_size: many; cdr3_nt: TGTGCCAGCAGCCGGGGACAGCTTACAACTAATGAAAAACTGTTTTTT; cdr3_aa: CASSRGQLTTNEKLFF
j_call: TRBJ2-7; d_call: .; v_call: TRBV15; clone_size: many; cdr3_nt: TGTGCCACCAGCAGAGTTGGGTTAACGCAGTACTTC; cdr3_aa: CATSRVGLTQYF
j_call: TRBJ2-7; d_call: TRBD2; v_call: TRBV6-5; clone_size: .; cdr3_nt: TGTGCCAGCAGTTTGGCTAGCGGGAGTTACGAGCAGTACTTC; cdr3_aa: CASSLASGSYEQYF
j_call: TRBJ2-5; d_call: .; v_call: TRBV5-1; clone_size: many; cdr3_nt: TGCGCCAGCAGCTCCCGGACGGAAAGTCAAGAGACCCAGTACTTC; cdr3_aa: CASSSRTESQETQYF
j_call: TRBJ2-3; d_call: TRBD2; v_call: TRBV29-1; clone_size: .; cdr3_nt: TGCAGCGTTGATACTAGCGGGACTGCTCGCACAGATACGCAGTATTTT; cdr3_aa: CSVDTSGTARTDTQYF
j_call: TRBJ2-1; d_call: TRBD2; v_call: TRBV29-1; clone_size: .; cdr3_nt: TGCAGCGTTGAGGGACGGGAGGGCCATGAGCAGTTCTTC; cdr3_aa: CSVEGREGHEQFF
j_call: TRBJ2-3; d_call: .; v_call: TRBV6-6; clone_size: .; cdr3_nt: TGTGCCAGCAGTTACCGGACTACCTACACAGATACGCAGTATTTT; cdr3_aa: CASSYRTTYTDTQYF
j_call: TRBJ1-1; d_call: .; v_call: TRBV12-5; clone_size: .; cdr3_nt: TGTGCTAGTGGTTTCACAATGGGCTTCGGCACTGAAGCTTTCTTT; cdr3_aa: CASGFTMGFGTEAFF
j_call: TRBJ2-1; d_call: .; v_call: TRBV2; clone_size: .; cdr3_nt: TGTGCCAGCAGGAATACAGGGACGGAGCAGTTCTTC; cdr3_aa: CASRNTGTEQFF
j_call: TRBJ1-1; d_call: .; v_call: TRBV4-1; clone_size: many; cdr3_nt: TGCGCCAGCAGCCAAGATTCAAGGGATCACACTGAAGCTTTCTTT; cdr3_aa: CASSQDSRDHTEAFF
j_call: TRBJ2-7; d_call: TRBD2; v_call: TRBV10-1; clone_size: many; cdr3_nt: TGCGCCAGCAGTGAAACTAGCGGTTCGTACGAGCAGTACTTC; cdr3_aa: CASSETSGSYEQYF
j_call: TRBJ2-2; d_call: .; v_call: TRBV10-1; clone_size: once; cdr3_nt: TGCGCCAGCAGTGAGGCGTCCGCGAACACCGGGGAGCTGTTTTTT; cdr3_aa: CASSEASANTGELFF
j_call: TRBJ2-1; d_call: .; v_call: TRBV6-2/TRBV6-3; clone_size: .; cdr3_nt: TGTGCCAGCAGTTATGGCCTCTGGGTCCAGCACAATGAGCAGTTCTTC; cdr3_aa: CASSYGLWVQHNEQFF
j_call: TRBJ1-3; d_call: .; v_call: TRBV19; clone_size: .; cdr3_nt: TGTGCCAGTAAGACAGGAAACACCATATATTTT; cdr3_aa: CASKTGNTIYF
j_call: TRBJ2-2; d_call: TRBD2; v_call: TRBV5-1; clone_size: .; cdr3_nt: TGCGCCAGCAGCCCGGGACTAGCGGGAGACGGAGCGAACACCGGGGAGCTGTTTTTT; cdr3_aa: CASSPGLAGDGANTGELFF
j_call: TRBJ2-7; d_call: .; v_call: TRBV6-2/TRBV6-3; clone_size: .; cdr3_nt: TGTGCCAGCAGGACAGCGGCTTACTCCTACGAGCAGTACTTC; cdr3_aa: CASRTAAYSYEQYF
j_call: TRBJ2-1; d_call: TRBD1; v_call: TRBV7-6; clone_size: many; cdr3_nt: TGTGCCAGCAGCTCGGGACAGGGTGGCCCCTACAATGAGCAGTTCTTC; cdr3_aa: CASSSGQGGPYNEQFF
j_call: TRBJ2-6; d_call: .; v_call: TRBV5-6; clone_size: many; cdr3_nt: TGTGCCAGCAGCCAGCCGGGCTCTGGGGCCAACGTCCTGACTTTC; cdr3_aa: CASSQPGSGANVLTF
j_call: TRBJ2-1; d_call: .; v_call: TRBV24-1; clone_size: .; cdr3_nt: TGTGCCACCAGTGATTTGCGGTCTGGTCCGGAGCAGTTCTTC; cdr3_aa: CATSDLRSGPEQFF
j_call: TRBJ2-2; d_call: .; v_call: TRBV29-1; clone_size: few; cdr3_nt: TGCAGCGTTGGCCAAAACACCGGGGAGCTGTTTTTT; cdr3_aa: CSVGQNTGELFF
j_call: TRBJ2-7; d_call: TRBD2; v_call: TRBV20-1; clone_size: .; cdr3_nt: TGCAGTGCTCGACCTACTAGCGGGAGGGCTGAGTACTTC; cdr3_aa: CSARPTSGRAEYF
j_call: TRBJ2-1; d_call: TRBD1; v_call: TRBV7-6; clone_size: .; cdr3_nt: TGTGCCAGCAGCTTAGCCGATTCGACAGGGCAACATCTGAATGAGCAGTTCTTC; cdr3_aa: CASSLADSTGQHLNEQFF
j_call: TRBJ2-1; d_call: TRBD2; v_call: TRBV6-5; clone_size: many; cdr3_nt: TGTGCCAGCAGTTCGAAGGGACTAGCTTACAATGAGCAGTTCTTC; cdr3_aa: CASSSKGLAYNEQFF
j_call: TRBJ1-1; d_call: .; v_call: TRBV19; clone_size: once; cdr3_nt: TGTGCCAGTAGGCGAGGACCTTCAGGAAACACTGAAGCTTTCTTT; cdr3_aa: CASRRGPSGNTEAFF
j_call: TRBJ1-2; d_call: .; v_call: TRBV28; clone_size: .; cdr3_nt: TGTGCCAGCAGTTCCAACCGCTGGATCTATGGCTACACCTTC; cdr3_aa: CASSSNRWIYGYTF
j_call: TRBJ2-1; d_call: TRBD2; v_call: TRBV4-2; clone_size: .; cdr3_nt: TGTGCCAGCAGCCACCGGACTAGCGGGAGGTTCGCCAATGAGCAGTTCTTC; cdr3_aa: CASSHRTSGRFANEQFF
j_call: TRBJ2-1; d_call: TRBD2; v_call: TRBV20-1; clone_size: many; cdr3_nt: TGCAGTGCAGACCCCGGGACTAGATTTAAACTGACTGAGCAGTTCTTC; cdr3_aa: CSADPGTRFKLTEQFF
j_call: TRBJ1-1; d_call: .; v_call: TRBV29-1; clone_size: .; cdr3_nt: TGCAGCAGTTTAGCCGGGTCGAACACTGAAGCTTTCTTT; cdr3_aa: CSSLAGSNTEAFF
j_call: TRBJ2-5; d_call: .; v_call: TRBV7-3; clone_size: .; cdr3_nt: TGTGCCAGCAGCTCTCAGGCCGCGGGGACCCAGTACTTC; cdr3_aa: CASSSQAAGTQYF
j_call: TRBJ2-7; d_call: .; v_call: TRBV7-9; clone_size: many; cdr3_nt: TGTGCCAGCAGCTTTACGCAGGGAAGCTCCTACGAGCAGTACTTC; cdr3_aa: CASSFTQGSSYEQYF
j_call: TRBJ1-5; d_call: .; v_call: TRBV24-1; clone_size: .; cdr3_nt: TGTGCCACCAGTCAGGGTTCCAATCAGCCCCAGCATTTT; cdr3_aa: CATSQGSNQPQHF
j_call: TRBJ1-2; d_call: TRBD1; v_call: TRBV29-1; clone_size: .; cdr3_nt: TGCAGCGTTCCGGGACAGACTAACTATGGCTACACCTTC; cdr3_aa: CSVPGQTNYGYTF
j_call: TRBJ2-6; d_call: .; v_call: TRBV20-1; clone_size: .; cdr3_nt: TGCAGTGCTAGTCGGGGCCCCGGGGCCAACGTCCTGACTTTC; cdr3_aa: CSASRGPGANVLTF
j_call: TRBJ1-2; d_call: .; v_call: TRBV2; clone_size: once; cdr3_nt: TGTGCCAGCACCCCAGCGAACTATGGCTACACCTTC; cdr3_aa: CASTPANYGYTF
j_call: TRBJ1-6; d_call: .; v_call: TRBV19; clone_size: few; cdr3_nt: TGTGCCAGTAGTAAGGGGATTCTTAATTCACCCCTCCACTTT; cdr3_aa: CASSKGILNSPLHF
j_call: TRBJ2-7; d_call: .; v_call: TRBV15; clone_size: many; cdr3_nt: TGTGCCACCCCCGGCCAGCCCTACGAGCAGTACTTC; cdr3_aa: CATPGQPYEQYF
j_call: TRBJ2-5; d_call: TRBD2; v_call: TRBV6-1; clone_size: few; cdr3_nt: TGTGCCAGCAGTGATCTCGGGACTAGCGGGAGTTGGGGGGAGACCCAGTACTTC; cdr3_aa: CASSDLGTSGSWGETQYF
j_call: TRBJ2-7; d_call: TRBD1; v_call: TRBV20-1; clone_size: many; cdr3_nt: TGCAGTGCCCAGCTGGGGGGCAGGGGGCGCCACGAGCAGTACTTC; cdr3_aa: CSAQLGGRGRHEQYF
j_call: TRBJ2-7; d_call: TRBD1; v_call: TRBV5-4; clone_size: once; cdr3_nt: TGTGCCAGCAGCTGGGACAGGGGGCTTGAGCAGTACTTC; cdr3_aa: CASSWDRGLEQYF
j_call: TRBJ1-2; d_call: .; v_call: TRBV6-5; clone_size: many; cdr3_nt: TGTGCCAGCAGTTACTCGAGCCCGGTTAACTATGGCTACACCTTC; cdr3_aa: CASSYSSPVNYGYTF
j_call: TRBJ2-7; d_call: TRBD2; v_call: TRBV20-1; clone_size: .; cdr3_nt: TGCAGTGAGGGGCTAGCGGGTTCCTACGAGCAGTACTTC; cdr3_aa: CSEGLAGSYEQYF
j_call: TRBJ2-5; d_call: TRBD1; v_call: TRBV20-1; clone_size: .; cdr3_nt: TGCAGTGCCACGGACAGGCCCCGGGAGACCCAGTACTTC; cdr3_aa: CSATDRPRETQYF
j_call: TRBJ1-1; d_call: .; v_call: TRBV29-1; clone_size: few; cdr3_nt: TGCAGCGTTGTAGTTTGGGGAATTGAGAACACTGAAGCTTTCTTT; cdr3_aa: CSVVVWGIENTEAFF
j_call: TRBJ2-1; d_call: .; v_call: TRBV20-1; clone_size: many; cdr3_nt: TGCAGTGCTAGAGCGGGTGGGGCTCGGAGGGAGTTCAATGAGCAGTTCTTC; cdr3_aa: CSARAGGARREFNEQFF
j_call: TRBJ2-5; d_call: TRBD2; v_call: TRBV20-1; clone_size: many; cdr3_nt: TGCAGTGCTAGATCCGGGGGGGATAACCAAGAGACCCAGTACTTC; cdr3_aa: CSARSGGDNQETQYF
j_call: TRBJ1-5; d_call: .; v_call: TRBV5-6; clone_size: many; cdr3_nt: TGTGCCAGCAACAGACACGGGGACAATCAGCCCCAGCATTTT; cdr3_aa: CASNRHGDNQPQHF